The entry below describes one T cell receptor beta chain. What it binds is not known. The data were taken from a study of shared clonotypes between healthy human individuals. Notes on the study in general: About 5% of naive CD4 clonotypes were shared across a handful of donors. The genetic and exposure-history diversity represented was limited by few donors.

Trimming cost V 2 bases and J 5 bases; bases outside gene matches: 13. This CDR3 region has 17 residues. Germline V gene sequence: CDR1 SGHKS, CDR2 YYEKEE (reference sequence). Every subset's genomic DNA went evenly onto several immunoSEQ plates. Sequencing was performed with immunoSEQ multiplex PCR; in TCRdb, only in-frame clones are kept and a portion is missing. The sample carries some 1,400,000 clones, around 97% recorded once. The receptor comes from a young man in good health. The chain uses TRBV5-5 and TRBJ2-7, with 10 bases fitting TRBD1. Sequences were obtained from naive CD4+ T cells sorted from blood. The subset was: CD45RA+ positively selected. The CDR3 loop is CASSFTTSGQGTHEQYF. The CDR3 bases are TGTGCCAGCAGCTTCACGACCTCGGGACAGGGGACCCACGAGCAGTACTTC.